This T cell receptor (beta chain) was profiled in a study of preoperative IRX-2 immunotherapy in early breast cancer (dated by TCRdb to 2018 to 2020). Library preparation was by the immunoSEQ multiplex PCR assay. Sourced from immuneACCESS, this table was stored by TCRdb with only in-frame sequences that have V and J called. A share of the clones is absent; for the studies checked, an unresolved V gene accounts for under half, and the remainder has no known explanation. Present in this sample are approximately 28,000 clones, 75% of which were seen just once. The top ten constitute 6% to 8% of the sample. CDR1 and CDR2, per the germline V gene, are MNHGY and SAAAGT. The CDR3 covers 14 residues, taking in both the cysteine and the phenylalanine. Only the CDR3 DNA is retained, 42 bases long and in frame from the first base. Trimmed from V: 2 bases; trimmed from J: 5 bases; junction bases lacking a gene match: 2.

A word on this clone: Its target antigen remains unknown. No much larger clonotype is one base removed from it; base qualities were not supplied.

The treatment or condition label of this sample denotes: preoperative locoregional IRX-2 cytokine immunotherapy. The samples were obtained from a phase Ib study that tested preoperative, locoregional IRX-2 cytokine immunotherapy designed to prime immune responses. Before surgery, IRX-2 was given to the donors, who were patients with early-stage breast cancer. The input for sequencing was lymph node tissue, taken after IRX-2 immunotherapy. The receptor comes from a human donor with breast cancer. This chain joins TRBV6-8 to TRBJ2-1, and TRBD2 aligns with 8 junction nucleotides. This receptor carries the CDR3 CASSYQLADNEQFF. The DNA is TGTGCCAGCAGTTACCAACTAGCGGACAATGAGCAGTTCTTC.